Reported below is one T cell receptor (beta chain). Its antigen is unknown. TCRdb keeps only in-frame clones here, not all; method: immunoSEQ multiplex PCR. In the table there are some 250,000 clones, nearly 90% of which are singletons. The entry originates in a study of cytomegalovirus exposure and HLA in healthy donors. General observations from the study: Clusters of TCRs from the first cohort tended to co-occur in the roughly 120 validation repertoires (as a later analysis found). Using the classifier, cytomegalovirus status was reportedly diagnosed with high specificity and sensitivity. Usually a TCR sequence was rare, but some public TCRs were found in many donors.

Germline V gene data show CDR1 as SGDLS and CDR2 as YYNGEE. J was trimmed by 0 bases and V by 0 bases; bases with no gene match: 4. The CDR3 spans 16 residues. Sample: PBMCs. The chain links TRBV9 to TRBJ1-2, with TRBD1 matching 8 bases. The clonotype comes from a young woman in good health and CMV-seronegative. The CDR3 spells CASSVAGDRPNYGYTF. The CDR3 DNA sequence: TGTGCCAGCAGCGTAGCGGGGGACAGGCCTAACTATGGCTACACCTTC. The full variable domain, with the rest looked up from reference TRBV9 and TRBJ1-2, is DSGVTQTPKHLITATGQRVTLRCSPRSGDLSVYWYQQSLDQGLQFLIQYYNGEERAKGNILERFSAQQFPDLHSELNLSSLELGDSALYFCASSVAGDRPNYGYTFGSGTRLTVV.